These 13 T cell receptor beta chains came from one sample sequenced in a study of cytomegalovirus exposure and HLA in healthy donors. Measured with immunoSEQ multiplex PCR; TCRdb has only the in-frame clones, and not every one. The data hold around 250,000 clones, with about 90% observed a single time. The sequenced sample consisted of PBMCs. The receptors were sampled from a woman aged 25 to 45 in good health and CMV-seronegative.

This rearrangement joins TRBV29-1 to TRBJ2-1; D call uncertain. V dropped 4 bases and J dropped 9 bases, with 19 bases sitting between them. The germline V gene has CDR1 SQVTM and CDR2 ANQGSEA. The CDR3 sequence is 14 residues long. CDR3 nucleotides: TGCAGCGTTGGCTTTGGGATTAGTGACTCTGAGCAGTTCTTC. Amino acid sequence: CSVGFGISDSEQFF.

This chain links TRBV1 with TRBJ2-5; the table's D call, TRBD2, has no DNA check behind it. TRBV1 is described as a pseudogene. This CDR3 has 19 amino acids. CDR3 bases: TGCACCAGCAGCCAAGAATGGGGGACTAGCGGGAGGCCCCAAGAGACCCAGTACTTC. Translated, it gives CTSSQEWGTSGRPQETQYF.

The rearrangement links TRBV27 to TRBJ1-5; maybe TRBD1 (5 bases). Germline CDR1 reads MNHEY; CDR2 reads SMNVEV (reference sequence). This CDR3 region has 13 residues. V lost 2 bases to trimming and J lost 7 bases, with 9 bases between them. The CDR3 DNA reads TGTGCCAGCAGTTTAGGGGGTGGGCAGCCCCAGCATTTT. It is translated as CASSLGGGQPQHF.

This clone was picked up one time. Written as DNA, the CDR3 is TGCGCCAGCAGCCCATACCGGGACAGGGGACAAGAGACCCAGTACTTC. Translation: CASSPYRDRGQETQYF. This chain uses TRBV5-1 with TRBJ2-5; 10 nucleotides match TRBD1. The V gene's germline CDR1 is SGHRS and CDR2 YFSETQ. The CDR3 consists of 16 residues. The trim removed 4 bases at V and 2 bases at J, leaving 8 bases unmatched.

V and J are TRBV28 and TRBJ1-5; no clear D gene. V gave up 5 bases and J gave up 9 bases, with 11 bases separating them. This CDR3 region has 12 residues. Germline-derived CDR1 and CDR2 are MDHEN and SYDVKM. The CDR3 sequence: CASSAPPRPQHF. In DNA form, the CDR3 reads TGTGCCAGCAGTGCCCCCCCAAGGCCCCAGCATTTT.

The chain carries TRBV4-3 and TRBJ2-4; D is unclear. This CDR3 region has 18 residues. CDR1 LGHNA and CDR2 YSLEER come from the germline V gene. Trimming cost V 0 bases and J 2 bases, with 17 bases left between them. In DNA form, the CDR3 reads TGCGCCAGCAGCCAAGACCCCCCCTCTCTAGAAACCAAAAACATTCAGTACTTC. Translation: CASSQDPPSLETKNIQYF.

V gene TRBV7-9 combines with J gene TRBJ2-1, with D unresolved. V dropped 6 bases and J dropped 6 bases, with 15 bases sitting between them. This CDR3 region has 14 residues. The germline CDR1 and CDR2 sequences are SEHNR and FQNEAQ (reference sequence). The DNA of the CDR3 is TGTGCCAGCAGAGACCAGCAGCCAATCAATGAGCAGTTCTTC. Translating it yields CASRDQQPINEQFF.

This clone has a single count. The same CDR3 also results from other DNA sequences found in this sample. The genes are TRBV4-3 and TRBJ2-1; a possible D gene is TRBD1 (6 bases). Germline V gene lookup returns CDR1 LGHNA and CDR2 YSLEER. Trimming removed 0 bases from V and 2 bases from J, with 8 bases in between. The CDR3 is 15 amino acids. CDR3 sequence: CASSQDRGPYNEQFF. The CDR3 DNA reads TGCGCCAGCAGCCAAGACAGGGGACCCTACAATGAGCAGTTCTTC.

The table lists this clone with a count of one. The chain couples TRBV7-9 to TRBJ2-3; TRBD1 matches at 8 bases. The CDR3 runs 16 residues. Germline values: CDR1 SEHNR, CDR2 FQNEAQ (reference sequence). After removal of 6 bases from V and 2 bases from J, the junction contained 10 bases not matched to a gene. The CDR3 reads CASRSPGGRNTDTQYF. CDR3 bases: TGTGCCAGCAGGAGTCCAGGGGGCAGAAACACAGATACGCAGTATTTT. The complete variable domain, with remaining parts taken from reference TRBV7-9 and TRBJ2-3, reads DTGVSQNPRHKITKRGQNVTFRCDPISEHNRLYWYRQTLGQGPEFLTYFQNEAQLEKSRLLSDRFSAERPKGSFSTLEIQRTEQGDSAMYLCASRSPGGRNTDTQYFGPGTRLTVL.

The rearrangement links TRBV5-6 to TRBJ2-7, with 8 bases fitting TRBD1. J gave up 3 bases and V 3 bases, and 5 bases lay outside the gene matches. The CDR3 extends over 14 amino acids. In germline, CDR1 is SGHDT, CDR2 YYEEEE. CDR3 loop: CASSYRDRFYEQYF. As DNA, the CDR3 is TGTGCCAGCAGCTATCGGGACAGGTTCTACGAGCAGTACTTC.

V gene TRBV27 combines with J gene TRBJ2-5; D is unclear. Trimming pared 3 bases from V and 1 base from J, leaving 9 bases between. Germline CDR1 MNHEY, CDR2 SMNVEV (reference sequence). The CDR3 has 14 amino acids. The CDR3 protein is CASSFTAGQETQYF. As DNA, the CDR3 is TGTGCCAGCAGTTTCACGGCAGGCCAAGAGACCCAGTACTTC.

This clone was seen a few times. V usage is TRBV4-1 and J usage is TRBJ2-3; 7 bases fit TRBD2. V lost 0 bases to trimming and J lost 3 bases; unmatched junction nucleotides: 12. The CDR3 is 18 residues long. Germline V lookup: CDR1 MGHRA, CDR2 YSYEKL. CDR3 DNA sequence: TGCGCCAGCAGCCAAGATCGAGGTGGGAGGGCCGAGACAGATACGCAGTATTTT. It codes for CASSQDRGGRAETDTQYF.

The V call is TRBV27, the J call TRBJ2-2; unclear D gene. Germline V gene sequence: CDR1 MNHEY, CDR2 SMNVEV (reference sequence). Trimming pared 6 bases from V and 6 bases from J, leaving 8 bases between. The CDR3 consists of 12 residues. CDR3 in amino acids: CASSPQPGELFF. The CDR3, as DNA: TGTGCCAGCAGCCCCCAACCCGGGGAGCTGTTTTTT.